Detailed here is one T cell receptor (beta chain). The protocol was immunoSEQ multiplex PCR, while the TCRdb copy is restricted to in-frame clones and leaves out a portion. The profile shows about 270,000 clones, approximately 91% of them singletons. These data come from a study of blood T cell repertoires in COVID-19. The germline V gene has CDR1 DFQATT and CDR2 SNEGSKA (reference sequence). Trimming pared 3 bases from V and 5 bases from J, leaving 14 bases between. This CDR3 contains 14 residues. Those who participated ranged in age from about 18 to 95 years and resided in about 24 US areas. Self-reported history from a screening survey and questionnaire set each donor's cohort.

The receptor comes from a woman aged 40 to 50 with acute COVID-19. This rearrangement joins TRBV20-1 to TRBJ1-5; perhaps TRBD1 as D (5 bases). Sequences were obtained from PBMCs or T cells enriched from blood (not recorded which). In nucleotides, the CDR3 is TGCAGTGCTAGTCCCAGGGTGGACGATCAGCCCCAGCATTTT. It encodes CSASPRVDDQPQHF.